This T cell receptor (beta chain) originates from a study of OX40 agonist ivuxolimab in advanced cancers. Overall study context: Partial responses occurred in three patients (one hepatocellular carcinoma, two cutaneous melanoma).

General observations from the study: There was clonal expansion of CD4+ and CD8+ blood T cells by week 6 at 0.1 to 3.0 mg/kg.

This clone has just one count. Its antigen is still unknown. CDR1 and CDR2 from the germline V gene are SEHNR and FQNEAQ (reference sequence). The CDR3 has 17 residues. With 0 bases clipped from V and 2 bases from J, the junction kept 7 bases outside the gene matches. The protocol was immunoSEQ multiplex PCR, while the TCRdb copy is restricted to in-frame clones and leaves out a portion. The sample shows tens of thousands of clones, about 92% of them seen only once. The chain uses TRBV7-9 and TRBJ2-5, with 9 bases lining up with TRBD1. Sequenced here: CD4+ or CD8+ T cells sorted from blood, sampled in a trial of the OX40 agonist ivuxolimab. This sequence originates from an adult with an advanced solid tumor such as melanoma, head and neck, liver or kidney cancer. This CDR3 is CASSLAAGQGYQETQYF. CDR3 DNA sequence: TGTGCCAGCAGCTTAGCTGCCGGACAGGGGTATCAAGAGACCCAGTACTTC. Filled out from reference TRBV7-9 and TRBJ2-5, the complete variable domain reads DTGVSQNPRHKITKRGQNVTFRCDPISEHNRLYWYRQTLGQGPEFLTYFQNEAQLEKSRLLSDRFSAERPKGSFSTLEIQRTEQGDSAMYLCASSLAAGQGYQETQYFGPGTRLLVL.